These 6 T cell receptor beta chains originate from one sample sequenced in a study of regulatory T cells in long-lasting Graves disease. Time point described: newly diagnosed GD, antithyroid drugs for less than 3 months. Following extraction of RNA from PBMCs, that RNA was used to make the TCR library. Arm-PCR of CDR3 regions and iRepertoire HTBI primers were the basis on which TCR beta libraries were built. TCRdb ran MiXCR on the multiplex PCR reads and lists one entry per CDR3 protein. Among around 400,000 distinct CDR3 sequences, around 15% were seen once, and the ten largest hold approximately 22%. Sequenced here: peripheral blood mononuclear cells (PBMCs), sampled at new diagnosis, from a patient treated with antithyroid drugs. The receptor source for this set is a female donor with Graves disease.

This clonotype was recorded a few times. The rearrangement uses TRBV19 and TRBJ1-1; D possibly corresponds to TRBD1 (5 bases). This CDR3 is built from 13 residues. Germline lookup yields CDR1 LNHDA and CDR2 SQIVND (reference sequence). The ends were cut back, 7 bases at V and 4 bases at J, with 13 bases in the middle. In nucleotides, the CDR3 is TGTGCCAGTATCTCAGGGTATTCCACTGAAGCTTTCTTT. This encodes CASISGYSTEAFF.

There are a few counts of this clonotype. The CDR3 loop is CASSTRIGETQYF. The CDR3, as DNA: TGTGCCAGCAGCACCAGAATAGGGGAGACCCAGTACTTC. The V gene is TRBV6-1, the J gene TRBJ2-5; D gene uncertain. Germline CDR1 and CDR2: MNHNS and SASEGT. CDR3 size: 13 residues. V was trimmed by 6 bases and J by 5 bases, leaving 13 bases between them.

Ten or more counts support this clonotype. This chain connects TRBV27 to TRBJ1-2, with 8 bases fitting TRBD1. From germline, CDR1 is MNHEY and CDR2 SMNVEV (reference sequence). The trim removed 8 bases at V and 4 bases at J, leaving 15 bases unmatched. The CDR3 totals 16 residues. The CDR3 reads CASGDSPGQGSYGYTF. CDR3 nucleotide sequence: TGTGCCAGCGGAGACTCCCCCGGACAGGGCTCCTATGGCTACACCTTC.

This clonotype was seen at least ten times. V is TRBV12-3 or TRBV12-4 and J is TRBJ1-5, with 10 nucleotides matching TRBD1. The CDR3 contains 16 residues. The J segment lost 1 base and the V segment lost 5 bases, leaving 5 bases of the junction unmatched. The CDR3 loop reads CASSPRDRGSNQPQHF. The CDR3 DNA is TGTGCCAGCAGTCCCCGGGACAGGGGAAGCAATCAGCCCCAGCATTTT.

This clonotype occurred many times. The chain recombines TRBV5-1 with TRBJ1-1; maybe TRBD1 (5 bases). V was cut by 6 bases and J by 4 bases, with 19 bases left in between. CDR3 size: 15 residues. Germline V CDR1 and CDR2: SGHRS, YFSETQ. The CDR3 loop is CASTGGSGPSTEAFF. CDR3 nucleotides: TGCGCCAGCACCGGGGGGTCAGGGCCCTCCACTGAAGCTTTCTTT.

The table lists this clonotype with many counts. The chain joins TRBV7-2 to TRBJ1-5; 9 nucleotides match TRBD1. The CDR3 consists of 18 residues. Germline V gene data show CDR1 as SGHTA and CDR2 as FQGNSA. Trimming removed 4 bases from V and 0 bases from J; junction bases left unmatched: 10. DNA for the CDR3: TGTGCCAGCAGCTCAGGGGGACAGGGACTTTATAGCAATCAGCCCCAGCATTTT. This sequence encodes CASSSGGQGLYSNQPQHF.